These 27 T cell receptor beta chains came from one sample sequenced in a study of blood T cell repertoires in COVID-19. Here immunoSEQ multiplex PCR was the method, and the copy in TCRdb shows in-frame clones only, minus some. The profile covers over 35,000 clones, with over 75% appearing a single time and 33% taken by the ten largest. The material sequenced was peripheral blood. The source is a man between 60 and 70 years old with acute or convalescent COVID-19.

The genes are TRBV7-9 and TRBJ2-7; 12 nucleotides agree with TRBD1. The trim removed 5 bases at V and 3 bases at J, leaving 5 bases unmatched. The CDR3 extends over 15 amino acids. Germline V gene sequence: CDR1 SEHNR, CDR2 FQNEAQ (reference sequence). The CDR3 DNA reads TGTGCCAGCAGCCGAGGGACAGGGGGCGGCTACGAGCAGTACTTC. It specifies CASSRGTGGGYEQYF.

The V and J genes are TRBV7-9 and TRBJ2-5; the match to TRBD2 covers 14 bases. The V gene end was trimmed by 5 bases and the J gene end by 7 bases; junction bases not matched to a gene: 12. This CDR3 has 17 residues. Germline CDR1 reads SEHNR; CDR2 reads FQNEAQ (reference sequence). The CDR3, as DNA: TGTGCCAGCAGCCCGCCGGGACTAGCGGGAGCGGGTTCGACCCAGTACTTC. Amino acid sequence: CASSPPGLAGAGSTQYF.

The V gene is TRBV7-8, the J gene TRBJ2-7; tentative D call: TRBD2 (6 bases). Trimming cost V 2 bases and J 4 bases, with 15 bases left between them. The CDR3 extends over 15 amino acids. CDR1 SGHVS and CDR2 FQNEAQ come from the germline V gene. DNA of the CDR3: TGTGCCAGCAGCTTAAGCGGCGGGGCGGGATACGAGCAGTACTTC. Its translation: CASSLSGGAGYEQYF.

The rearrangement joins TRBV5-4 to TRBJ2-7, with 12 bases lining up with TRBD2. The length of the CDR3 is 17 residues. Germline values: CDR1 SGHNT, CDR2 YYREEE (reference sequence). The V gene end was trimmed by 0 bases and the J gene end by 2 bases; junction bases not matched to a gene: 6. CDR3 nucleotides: TGTGCCAGCAGCTTGGGCGGACTAGCGGGATTAACCTACGAGCAGTACTTC. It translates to CASSLGGLAGLTYEQYF.

The CDR3, as DNA: TGTGCCAGCAGCTTATATCAGGGGTGGGTGGCCAATGAGCAGTTCTTC. Protein: CASSLYQGWVANEQFF. The V and J genes are TRBV7-2 and TRBJ2-1, with D perhaps TRBD1 (6 bases). V lost 2 bases and J 6 bases, leaving 17 bases between the germline ends. The CDR3 runs 16 residues. Germline values: CDR1 SGHTA, CDR2 FQGNSA.

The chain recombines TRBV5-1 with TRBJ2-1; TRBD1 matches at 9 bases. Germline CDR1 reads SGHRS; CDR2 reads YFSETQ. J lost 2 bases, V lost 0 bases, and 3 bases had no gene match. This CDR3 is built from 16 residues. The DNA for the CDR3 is TGCGCCAGCAGCTTGGGGGACAGGGTCACCTACAATGAGCAGTTCTTC. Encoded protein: CASSLGDRVTYNEQFF.

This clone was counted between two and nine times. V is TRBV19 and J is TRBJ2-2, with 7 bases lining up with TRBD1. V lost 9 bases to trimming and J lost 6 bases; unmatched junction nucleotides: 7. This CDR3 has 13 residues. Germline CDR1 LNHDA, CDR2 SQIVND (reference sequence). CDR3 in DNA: TGTGCCAGCTCAGGGGGTCCACCCGGGGAGCTGTTTTTT. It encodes CASSGGPPGELFF.

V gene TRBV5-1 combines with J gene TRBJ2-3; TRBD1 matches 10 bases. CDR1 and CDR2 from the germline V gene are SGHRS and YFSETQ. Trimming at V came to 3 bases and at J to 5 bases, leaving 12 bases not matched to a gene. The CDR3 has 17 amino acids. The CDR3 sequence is CASSSGSRQGAIDTQYF. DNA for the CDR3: TGCGCCAGCAGCTCCGGATCCCGACAGGGGGCTATAGATACGCAGTATTTT.

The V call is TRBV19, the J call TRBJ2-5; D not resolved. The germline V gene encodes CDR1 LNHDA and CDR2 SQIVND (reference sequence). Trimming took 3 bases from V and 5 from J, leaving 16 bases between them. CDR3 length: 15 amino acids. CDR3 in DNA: TGTGCCAGTAGTATTGGTCGGGTGACCCGGGAGACCCAGTACTTC. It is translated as CASSIGRVTRETQYF.

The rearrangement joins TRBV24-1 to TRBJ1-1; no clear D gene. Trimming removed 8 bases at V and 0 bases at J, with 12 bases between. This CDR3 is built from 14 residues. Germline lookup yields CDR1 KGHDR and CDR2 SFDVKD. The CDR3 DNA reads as TGTGCCACCACCCTACTAAGCATGAACACTGAAGCTTTCTTT. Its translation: CATTLLSMNTEAFF.

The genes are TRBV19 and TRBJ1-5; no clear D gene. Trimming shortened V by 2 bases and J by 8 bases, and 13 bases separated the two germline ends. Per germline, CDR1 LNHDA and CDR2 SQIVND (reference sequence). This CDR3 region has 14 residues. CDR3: CASSIQGPGEPQHF. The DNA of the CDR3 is TGTGCCAGTAGTATACAAGGCCCCGGGGAGCCCCAGCATTTT. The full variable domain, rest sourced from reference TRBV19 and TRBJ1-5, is DGGITQSPKYLFRKEGQNVTLSCEQNLNHDAMYWYRQDPGQGLRLIYYSQIVNDFQKGDIAEGYSVSREKKESFPLTVTSAQKNPTAFYLCASSIQGPGEPQHFGDGTRLSIL.

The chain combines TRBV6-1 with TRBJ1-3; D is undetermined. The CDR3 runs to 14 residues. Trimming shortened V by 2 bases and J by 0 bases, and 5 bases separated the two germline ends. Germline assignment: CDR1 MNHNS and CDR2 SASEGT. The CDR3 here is CASSETHSGNTIYF. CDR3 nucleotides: TGTGCCAGCAGTGAAACTCACTCTGGAAACACCATATATTTT.

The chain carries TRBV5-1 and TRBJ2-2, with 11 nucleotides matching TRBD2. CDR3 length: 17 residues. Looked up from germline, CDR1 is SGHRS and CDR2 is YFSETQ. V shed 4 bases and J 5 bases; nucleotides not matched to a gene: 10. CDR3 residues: CASSHGLAGLGTGELFF. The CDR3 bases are TGCGCCAGCAGCCACGGACTAGCGGGTTTGGGGACCGGGGAGCTGTTTTTT.

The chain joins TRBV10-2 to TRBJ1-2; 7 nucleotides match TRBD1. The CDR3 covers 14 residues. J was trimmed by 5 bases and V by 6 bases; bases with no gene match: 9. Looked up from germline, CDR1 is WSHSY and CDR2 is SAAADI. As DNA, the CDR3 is TGCGCCAGCAGCGAGACCGGGACAGTTTATGGCTACACCTTC. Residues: CASSETGTVYGYTF.

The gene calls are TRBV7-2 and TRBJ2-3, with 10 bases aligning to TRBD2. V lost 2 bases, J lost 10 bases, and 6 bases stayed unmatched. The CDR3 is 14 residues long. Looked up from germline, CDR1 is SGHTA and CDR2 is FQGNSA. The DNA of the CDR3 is TGTGCCAGCAGCTTACGACTAGCGGGTAGCGCGCAGTATTTT. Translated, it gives CASSLRLAGSAQYF.

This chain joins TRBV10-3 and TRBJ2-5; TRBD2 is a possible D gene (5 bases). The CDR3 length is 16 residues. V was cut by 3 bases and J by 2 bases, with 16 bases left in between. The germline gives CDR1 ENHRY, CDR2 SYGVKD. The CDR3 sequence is CAISDRSGYPQETQYF. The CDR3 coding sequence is TGTGCCATCAGTGACAGGTCGGGATACCCGCAAGAGACCCAGTACTTC.

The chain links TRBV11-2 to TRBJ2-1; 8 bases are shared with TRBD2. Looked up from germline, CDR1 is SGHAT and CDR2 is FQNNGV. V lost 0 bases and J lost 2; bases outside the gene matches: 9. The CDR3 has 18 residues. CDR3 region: CASSLDEAGGVPYNEQFF. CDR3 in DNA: TGTGCCAGCAGCTTAGATGAGGCGGGAGGTGTTCCCTACAATGAGCAGTTCTTC.

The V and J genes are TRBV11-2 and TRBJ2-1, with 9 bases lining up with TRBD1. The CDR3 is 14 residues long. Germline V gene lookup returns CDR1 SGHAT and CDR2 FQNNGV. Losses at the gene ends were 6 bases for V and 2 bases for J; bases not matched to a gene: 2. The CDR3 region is CASRGQGAYNEQFF. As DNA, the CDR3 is TGTGCCAGCAGGGGACAGGGAGCCTACAATGAGCAGTTCTTC.

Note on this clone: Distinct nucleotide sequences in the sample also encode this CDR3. For the CDR3, the DNA is TGTGCCAGCAGTTATGGACAGCTTAATGAAAAACTGTTTTTT. It codes for CASSYGQLNEKLFF. The chain links TRBV6-5 to TRBJ1-4, with a tentative D call TRBD1 (6 bases). The length of the CDR3 is 14 residues. Germline V gene lookup returns CDR1 MNHEY and CDR2 SVGAGI. Trimming took 3 bases from V and 4 from J, leaving 9 bases between them.

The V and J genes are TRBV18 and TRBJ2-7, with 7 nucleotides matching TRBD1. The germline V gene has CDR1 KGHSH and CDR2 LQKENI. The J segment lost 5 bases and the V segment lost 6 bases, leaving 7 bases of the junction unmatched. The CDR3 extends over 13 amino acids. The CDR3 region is CASSETGSHEQYF. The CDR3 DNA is TGTGCCAGCTCCGAGACAGGGAGCCACGAGCAGTACTTC. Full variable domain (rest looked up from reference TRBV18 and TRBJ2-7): NAGVMQNPRHLVRRRGQEARLRCSPMKGHSHVYWYRQLPEEGLKFMVYLQKENIIDESGMPKERFSAEFPKEGPSILRIQQVVRGDSAAYFCASSETGSHEQYFGPGTRLTVT.

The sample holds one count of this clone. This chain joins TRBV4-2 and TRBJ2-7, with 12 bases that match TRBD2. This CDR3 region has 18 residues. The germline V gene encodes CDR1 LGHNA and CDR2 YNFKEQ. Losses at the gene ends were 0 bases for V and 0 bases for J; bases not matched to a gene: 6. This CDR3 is CASSQEPLAGGSSYEQYF. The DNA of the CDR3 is TGTGCCAGCAGCCAAGAGCCTCTAGCGGGAGGGAGCTCCTACGAGCAGTACTTC.

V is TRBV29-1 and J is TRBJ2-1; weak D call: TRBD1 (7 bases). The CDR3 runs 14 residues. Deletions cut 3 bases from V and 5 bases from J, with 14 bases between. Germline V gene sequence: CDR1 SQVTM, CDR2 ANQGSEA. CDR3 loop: CSVDVRGVNNEQFF. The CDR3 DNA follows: TGCAGCGTTGACGTCAGGGGGGTGAACAATGAGCAGTTCTTC.

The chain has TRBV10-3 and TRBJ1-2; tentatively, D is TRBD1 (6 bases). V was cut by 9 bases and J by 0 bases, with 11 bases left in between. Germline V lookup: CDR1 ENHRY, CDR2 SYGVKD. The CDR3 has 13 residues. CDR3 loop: CAITGPTNYGYTF. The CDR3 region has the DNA TGTGCCATAACAGGGCCCACTAACTATGGCTACACCTTC.

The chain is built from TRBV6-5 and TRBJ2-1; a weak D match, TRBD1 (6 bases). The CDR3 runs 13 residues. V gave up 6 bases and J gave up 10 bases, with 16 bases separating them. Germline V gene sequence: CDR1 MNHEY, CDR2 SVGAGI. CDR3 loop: CASRRTVPPEQFF. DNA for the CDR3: TGTGCCAGCAGACGGACAGTTCCCCCGGAGCAGTTCTTC.

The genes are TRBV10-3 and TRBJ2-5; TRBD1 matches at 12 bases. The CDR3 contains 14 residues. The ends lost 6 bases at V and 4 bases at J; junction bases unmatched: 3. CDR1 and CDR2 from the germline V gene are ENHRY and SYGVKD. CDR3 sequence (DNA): TGTGCCATCAGCCGGGACAGGGGGCGAGAGACCCAGTACTTC. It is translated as CAISRDRGRETQYF.

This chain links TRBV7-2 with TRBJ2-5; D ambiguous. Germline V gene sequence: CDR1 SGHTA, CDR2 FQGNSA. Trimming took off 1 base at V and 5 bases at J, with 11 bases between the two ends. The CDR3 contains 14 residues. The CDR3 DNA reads TGTGCCAGCAGCTTAGGGTCAGAGAGGGAGACCCAGTACTTC. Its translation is CASSLGSERETQYF.

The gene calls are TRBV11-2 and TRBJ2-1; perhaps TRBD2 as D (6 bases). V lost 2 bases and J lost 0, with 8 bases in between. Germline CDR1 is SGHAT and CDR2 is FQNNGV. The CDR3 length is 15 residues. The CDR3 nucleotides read TGTGCCAGCAGCTTACTAGCGAGCTCCTACAATGAGCAGTTCTTC. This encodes CASSLLASSYNEQFF.